The T cell receptor (beta chain) described here comes from a study of T cell responses to AZD1222 COVID-19 vaccine. With 2 bases removed from V and 4 bases from J, the gap between germline ends came to 26 bases. Germline loops: CDR1 LGHNA, CDR2 YSLEER. This CDR3 contains 19 residues. A remark on this clone: Antigen: not known.

Whole-study results and caveats: Regions 160-218 and 743-854 held dominance among vaccine-associated CD4 TCRs, which spanned spike.

Only in-frame clones appear in the TCRdb table, and some are missing; sequencing was by immunoSEQ multiplex PCR. The sample holds tens of thousands of clones, 70% to 90% seen once. The chain couples TRBV4-3 to TRBJ2-5; TRBD2 might be the D (7 bases). The clonotype comes from an adult who received the AZD1222 COVID-19 vaccine. Sample: peripheral blood, taken 28 days after the second AZD1222 dose. CDR3 in DNA: TGCGCCAGCAGCCAAAGGGGGGGCCTTCTTGGGAGGCAAGGAGAGACCCAGTACTTC. Its translation is CASSQRGGLLGRQGETQYF.